Listed here is a single T cell receptor beta chain. This entry belongs to a study of human T cells and chemical hapten exposure. V was clipped by 3 bases and J by 4 bases, with 6 bases between them. Germline loops: CDR1 SGHTA, CDR2 FQGNSA. The CDR3 consists of 13 residues. One entry per CDR3 protein, called by TCRdb with MiXCR from the RACE reads. The sample consists of roughly 140,000 distinct CDR3 sequences, 12% of them appearing once. Described time point: patch test 2, 6 weeks after DPC sensitization. Treatment specified: therapeutic diphenylcyclopropenone sensitization with weekly scalp DPC. The receptor was isolated from a woman aged 45-65 years with alopecia areata. Some clones in this sample may be carry-over from other donors' samples. This chain joins TRBV7-2 and TRBJ2-2; D gene uncertain. Sequences were derived from whole blood, sampled in connection with sensitization to the hapten diphenylcyclopropenone (DPC). The CDR3 protein is CASSLPSTGELFF. DNA of the CDR3: TGTGCCAGCAGCTTGCCCAGCACCGGGGAGCTGTTTTTT.